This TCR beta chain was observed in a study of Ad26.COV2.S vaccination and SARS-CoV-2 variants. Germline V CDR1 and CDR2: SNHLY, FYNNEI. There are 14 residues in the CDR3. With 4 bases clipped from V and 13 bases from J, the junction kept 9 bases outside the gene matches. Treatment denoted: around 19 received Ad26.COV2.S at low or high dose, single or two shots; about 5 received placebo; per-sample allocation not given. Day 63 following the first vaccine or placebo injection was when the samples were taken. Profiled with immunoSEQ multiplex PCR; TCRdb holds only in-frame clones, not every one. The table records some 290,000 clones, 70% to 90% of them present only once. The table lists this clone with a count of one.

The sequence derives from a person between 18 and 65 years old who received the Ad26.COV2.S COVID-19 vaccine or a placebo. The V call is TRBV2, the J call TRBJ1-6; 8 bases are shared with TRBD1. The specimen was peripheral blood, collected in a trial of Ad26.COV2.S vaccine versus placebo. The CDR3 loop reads CASSVGTGSSPLHF. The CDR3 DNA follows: TGTGCCAGCAGTGTGGGGACAGGTTCGTCTCCCCTCCACTTT. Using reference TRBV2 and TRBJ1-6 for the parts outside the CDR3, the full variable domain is EPEVTQTPSHQVTQMGQEVILRCVPISNHLYFYWYRQILGQKVEFLVSFYNNEISEKSEIFDDQFSVERPDGSNFTLKIRSTKLEDSAMYFCASSVGTGSSPLHFGNGTRLTVT.